This T cell receptor (beta chain) was observed in a study of spatial heterogeneity in lung cancer (dated by TCRdb to the late 2010s). With regard to the full study: Beta-chain transcripts were consistently detected in greater numbers than alpha-chain transcripts, which likely reflected higher beta-chain transcript abundance. In the raw uncorrected reads, each unique combination of TCR and UMI appeared more than ten times on average. In non-small cell lung cancer, the study made a quantitative comparison of TCR alpha and beta repertoires among multiple tumor regions, matched nontumor lung and blood. Nonsynonymous mutation counts, determined by whole-exome sequencing of tumor tissue, were related to TCR repertoire features. Both alpha and beta chains were TCR-sequenced in 220 or so tumor regions, under 70 matched nontumor lung samples and 45 to 60 PBMC samples obtained at surgery.

Library preparation employed 5' RACE. The instrument given in TCRdb is NextSeq 500. The TCR library protocol attached a unique molecular identifier to each TCR cDNA molecule to allow correction of PCR and sequencing errors. In the source study's methods: TCR identification, UMI-based error correction and CDR3 extraction were all carried out with Decombinator tools. Expanded TCRs were defined as those above a frequency of 2 per 1,000, corresponding to the top 1% of the tumor frequency distribution. Each repertoire was subsampled 100 times to 5,000 TCRs, after which Renyi diversity was computed with the R vegan package. CDR3 similarity networks were built from amino acid triplet string-kernel similarity, connecting CDR3s with pairwise similarity above 0.82. TCRdb reprocessing: public reads trimmed at Q25 with fastp, clones called with MiXCR, in-frame beta chains kept. Here each entry gathers all rows of one CDR3 protein and keeps the most common genes and DNA. These V and J calls derive from TCRdb rather than the authors' analysis. In this sample the table shows 40,000 to 50,000 distinct CDR3 sequences, approximately 7.6% of which occur a single time. Of the sample, about 13% is held by the ten largest clones.

The time point label here, explained by the study, means: sample taken at primary tumor resection. Without any cell sorting, TCR sequencing was performed on whole RNA extracted either from tumor and nontumor lung tissue or from cryopreserved PBMC samples. Samples were obtained from around 72 patients with early-stage, untreated non-small cell lung cancer from the lung TRACERx cohort. Only patients for whom sufficient RNA was available from at least two tumor regions were selected for TCR sequencing. V is reduced by 3 bases and J by 3 bases, leaving a spacing of 12 bases between them. Counted from cysteine to phenylalanine, this CDR3 has 14 amino acids. Only the CDR3 portion is preserved as DNA: 42 bases, with reading frame beginning at the first base. CDR1 SGHNT and CDR2 YYREEE were looked up in the germline V gene (reference sequence). The paper's findings and limits, for the study overall: Confirming at a functional level the hypothesis that regional TCRs recognize regional mutations was considered to require additional single-cell paired TCR alpha and beta sequencing. Ubiquitous expanded tumor TCRs were found in blood more often at tumor resection than at routine follow-up.

This clonotype occurred a few times. What this receptor recognizes is not known. One base away there is no much larger clone; base qualities are not given. The source of this sequence is a female donor with early-stage non-small cell lung cancer. The specimen was PBMCs, collected at surgery. Recombination joined TRBV5-4 with TRBJ2-5, with the D gene uncertain. In nucleotide form, the sequence is TGTGCCAGCAGCTCGGAATTCGTTGAAGAGACCCAGTACTTC. Its protein reads: CASSSEFVEETQYF.